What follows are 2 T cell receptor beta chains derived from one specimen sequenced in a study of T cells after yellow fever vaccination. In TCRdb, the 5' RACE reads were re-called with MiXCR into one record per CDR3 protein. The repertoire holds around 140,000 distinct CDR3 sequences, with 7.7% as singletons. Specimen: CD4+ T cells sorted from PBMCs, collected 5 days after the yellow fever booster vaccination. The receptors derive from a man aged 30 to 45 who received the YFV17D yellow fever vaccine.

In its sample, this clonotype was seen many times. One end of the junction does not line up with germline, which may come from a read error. CDR3 region: CASSIPGGFQLF. The CDR3 DNA reads as TGTGCCAGCAGCATCCCAGGGGGGTTTCAGCTCTTC. This rearrangement joins TRBV7-9 to TRBJ2-1; D might be TRBD1 (7 bases). The CDR3 consists of 12 residues. In germline, CDR1 is SEHNR, CDR2 FQNEAQ (reference sequence).

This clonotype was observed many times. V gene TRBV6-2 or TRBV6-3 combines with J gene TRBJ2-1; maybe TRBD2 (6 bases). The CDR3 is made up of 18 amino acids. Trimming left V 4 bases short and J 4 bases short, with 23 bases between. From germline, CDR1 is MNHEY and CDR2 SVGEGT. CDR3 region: CASSFHFRNSGGYNEQFF. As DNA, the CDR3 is TGTGCCAGCAGTTTCCACTTCCGTAATAGCGGAGGATACAATGAGCAGTTCTTC.